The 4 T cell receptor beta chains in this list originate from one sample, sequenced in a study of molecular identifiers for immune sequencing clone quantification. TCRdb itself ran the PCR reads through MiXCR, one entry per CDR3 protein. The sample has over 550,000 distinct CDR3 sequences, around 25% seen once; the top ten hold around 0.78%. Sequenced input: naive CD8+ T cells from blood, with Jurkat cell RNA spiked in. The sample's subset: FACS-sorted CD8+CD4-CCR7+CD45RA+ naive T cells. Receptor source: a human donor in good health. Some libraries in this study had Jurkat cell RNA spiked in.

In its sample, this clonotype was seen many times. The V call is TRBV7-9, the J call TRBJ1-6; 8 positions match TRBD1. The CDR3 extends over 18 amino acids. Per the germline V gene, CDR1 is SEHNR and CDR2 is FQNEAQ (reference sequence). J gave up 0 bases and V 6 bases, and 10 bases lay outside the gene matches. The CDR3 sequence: CASSHRQGSSSYNSPLHF. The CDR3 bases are TGTGCCAGCAGTCACCGACAGGGGTCGAGCTCCTATAATTCACCCCTCCACTTT.

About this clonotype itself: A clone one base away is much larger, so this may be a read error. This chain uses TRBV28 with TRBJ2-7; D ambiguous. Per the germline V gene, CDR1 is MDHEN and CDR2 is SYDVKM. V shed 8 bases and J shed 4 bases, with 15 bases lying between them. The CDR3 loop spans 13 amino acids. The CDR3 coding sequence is TGTGCCAGCTGTTCGAGGAGCTCGTACGAGCAGTACTTC. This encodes CASCSRSSYEQYF.

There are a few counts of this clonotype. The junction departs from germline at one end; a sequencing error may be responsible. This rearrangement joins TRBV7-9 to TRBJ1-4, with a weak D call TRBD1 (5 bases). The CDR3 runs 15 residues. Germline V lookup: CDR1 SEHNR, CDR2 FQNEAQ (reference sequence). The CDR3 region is CANSLLGDGNEKLFF. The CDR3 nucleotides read TGTGCCAACAGCTTATTAGGGGACGGTAATGAAAAACTGTTTTTT. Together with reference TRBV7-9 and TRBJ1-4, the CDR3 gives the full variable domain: DTGVSQNPRHKITKRGQNVTFRCDPISEHNRLYWYRQTLGQGPEFLTYFQNEAQLEKSRLLSDRFSAERPKGSFSTLEIQRTEQGDSAMYLCANSLLGDGNEKLFFGSGTQLSVL.

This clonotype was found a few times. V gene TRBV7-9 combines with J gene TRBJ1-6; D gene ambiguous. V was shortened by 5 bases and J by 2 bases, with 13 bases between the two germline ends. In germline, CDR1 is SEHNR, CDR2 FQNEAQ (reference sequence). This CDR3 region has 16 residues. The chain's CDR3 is CASSAEISAYNSPLHF. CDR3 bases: TGTGCCAGCAGCGCGGAAATAAGCGCCTATAATTCACCCCTCCACTTT.